Listed here are 5 T cell receptor beta chains from one sample, sequenced in a study of radiation and T cells in renal cell carcinoma. Generated by immunoSEQ multiplex PCR, the TCRdb table keeps only in-frame clones and is missing some. Found here are some 150,000 clones, approximately 88% of them singletons; the top ten hold around 13%. Time point here: blood 2 weeks post-SBRT. Treatment noted: 15 Gy SBRT to primary tumor, nephrectomy 4 weeks later. Sample: blood, taken from a patient whose treatment included radiotherapy and nephrectomy. Every receptor here comes from a woman between 45 and 60 years old with renal cell carcinoma.

This chain links TRBV4-2 with TRBJ2-3; TRBD2 agrees at 7 bases. Per germline, CDR1 LGHNA and CDR2 YNFKEQ. The CDR3 length is 16 residues. J gave up 0 bases and V 4 bases, and 7 bases lay outside the gene matches. The CDR3 nucleotides read TGTGCCAGCAGCCGACGGGGGGAGACTAGCACAGATACGCAGTATTTT. As protein: CASSRRGETSTDTQYF.

This rearrangement joins TRBV10-2 to TRBJ2-7; D is undetermined. V dropped 6 bases and J dropped 4 bases, with 10 bases sitting between them. This CDR3 contains 12 residues. Germline V CDR1 and CDR2: WSHSY, SAAADI. This CDR3 is CASREQRYEQYF. CDR3 nucleotides: TGCGCCAGCAGGGAGCAGCGTTACGAGCAGTACTTC.

The V and J genes are TRBV7-3 and TRBJ2-6; no clear D. The CDR3 sequence is 13 residues long. Trimming took off 5 bases at V and 2 bases at J, with 4 bases between the two ends. Germline V gene sequence: CDR1 SGHTA, CDR2 FQGTGA. CDR3 in amino acids: CASSTPGANVLTF. Here the CDR3 DNA reads TGTGCCAGCAGCACACCTGGGGCCAACGTCCTGACTTTC.

The CDR3 here is CASSILGWRGGLDTQYF. The CDR3 nucleotides read TGTGCCAGCAGCATCCTGGGATGGCGGGGGGGGTTGGATACGCAGTATTTT. The gene calls are TRBV7-8 and TRBJ2-3; TRBD2 matches at 9 bases. V dropped 5 bases and J dropped 6; count of bases not matched to a gene: 15. This CDR3 region has 17 residues. Germline values: CDR1 SGHVS, CDR2 FQNEAQ.

This clone appeared a single time. The chain joins TRBV5-6 to TRBJ2-1, with a possible D match to TRBD1 (5 bases). The CDR3 is 15 amino acids. Trimming removed 2 bases at V and 2 bases at J, with 11 bases between. Germline V gives CDR1 SGHDT, CDR2 YYEEEE. The CDR3 spells CASSFSGAPYNEQFF. As DNA, the CDR3 is TGTGCCAGCAGCTTTAGTGGGGCCCCCTACAATGAGCAGTTCTTC. The entire variable domain, with the rest obtained from reference TRBV5-6 and TRBJ2-1, is as follows: DAGVTQSPTHLIKTRGQQVTLRCSPKSGHDTVSWYQQALGQGPQFIFQYYEEEERQRGNFPDRFSGHQFPNYSSELNVNALLLGDSALYLCASSFSGAPYNEQFFGPGTRLTVL.